The clone carrying this TCR beta chain was counted at least ten times. The entry originates in a study of T cells after yellow fever vaccination. TCRdb processed the 5' RACE reads anew with MiXCR; each CDR3 protein has one entry. Of 250,000 to 400,000 distinct CDR3 sequences in the sample, over 4% were seen once. Here the sequenced sample was PBMCs, taken 5 days after the yellow fever booster vaccination. The TCR was taken from a man younger than 30 who received the YFV17D yellow fever vaccine.

CDR3 DNA: TGTGCCACCTCTCGTGGAACGGGTCAGCCCCAGCATTTT. It specifies CATSRGTGQPQHF. J is TRBJ1-5 and V is TRBV15; D not resolved. Germline CDR1 and CDR2: LNHNV and YYDKDF (reference sequence). Between the trimmed V and J ends, which lost 8 bases and 6 bases, there was a span of 14 bases. This CDR3 contains 13 residues. Based on the CDR3 plus reference TRBV15 and TRBJ1-5, the full variable domain is DAMVIQNPRYQVTQFGKPVTLSCSQTLNHNVMYWYQQKSSQAPKLLFHYYDKDFNNEADTPDNFQSRRPNTSFCFLDIRSPGLGDTAMYLCATSRGTGQPQHFGDGTRLSIL.